Below, 25 T cell receptor beta chains from the same sample are listed, as sequenced in a study of cytomegalovirus exposure and HLA in healthy donors. PCR primers comprised 60 Vbeta and 13 Jbeta primers. Assay used: immunoSEQ multiplex PCR; TCRdb lists only in-frame clones, some missing. The table has 100,000 to 150,000 clones, 76% seen once. Sample: PBMCs. Receptor source: a female donor in good health and CMV-seropositive.

The rearrangement links TRBV27 to TRBJ1-5; D is uncertain. The CDR3 extends over 15 amino acids. Germline-derived CDR1 and CDR2 are MNHEY and SMNVEV (reference sequence). The V end lost 2 bases, the J end lost 3 bases, and 11 bases lay between the germline ends. The CDR3 protein is CASSLAAVNNQPQHF. The CDR3 DNA sequence: TGTGCCAGCAGTTTAGCGGCAGTCAACAATCAGCCCCAGCATTTT.

The rearrangement links TRBV25-1 to TRBJ2-7; 7 nucleotides align to TRBD2. Germline V gene lookup returns CDR1 MGHDK and CDR2 SYGVNS. This CDR3 is built from 13 residues. J lost 3 bases, V lost 4 bases, and 3 bases had no gene match. CDR3 protein: CASSVAGDYEQYF. DNA for the CDR3: TGTGCCAGCAGTGTGGCGGGAGACTACGAGCAGTACTTC.

CDR3 in DNA: TGCGCCAACGAAGGGGCCCAAGAGAGAGAAGCCTACGAGCAGTACTTC. It encodes CANEGAQEREAYEQYF. The V gene is TRBV10-1, the J gene TRBJ2-7, with a tentative D call TRBD1 (5 bases). Germline lookup yields CDR1 WNHNN and CDR2 SYGVQD (reference sequence). The CDR3 consists of 16 residues. V was shortened by 10 bases and J by 2 bases, with 24 bases between the two germline ends.

This clone has only a few counts. The V gene is TRBV4-1, the J gene TRBJ1-1; no definite D call. This CDR3 is built from 15 residues. From germline, CDR1 is MGHRA and CDR2 YSYEKL. V was clipped by 0 bases and J by 0 bases, with 8 bases between them. The CDR3 loop reads CASSQDERLNTEAFF. The CDR3 DNA reads as TGCGCCAGCAGCCAAGATGAGAGGTTGAACACTGAAGCTTTCTTT.

This rearrangement joins TRBV27 to TRBJ1-1; a possible D gene is TRBD1 (6 bases). Germline V gene data show CDR1 as MNHEY and CDR2 as SMNVEV (reference sequence). Trimming shortened V by 5 bases and J by 3 bases, and 13 bases separated the two germline ends. The CDR3 runs 14 residues. DNA of the CDR3: TGTGCCAGCAGTGCACAGGGCGTTCACACTGAAGCTTTCTTT. This gives the protein CASSAQGVHTEAFF.

The V and J genes are TRBV6-1 and TRBJ2-1; 10 nucleotides agree with TRBD2. V gave up 3 bases and J gave up 2 bases; unmatched junction bases: 1. The CDR3 length is 15 residues. CDR1 and CDR2 (germline): MNHNS, SASEGT. The DNA of the CDR3 is TGTGCCAGCAGTGACCTAGCGGGGGCCTACAATGAGCAGTTCTTC. Translated, it gives CASSDLAGAYNEQFF.

This chain links TRBV5-1 with TRBJ1-2, with 7 bases fitting TRBD1. Looked up from germline, CDR1 is SGHRS and CDR2 is YFSETQ. The CDR3 has 13 residues. The V and J ends lost 3 bases and 3 bases, in that order; junction bases with no gene match: 2. The CDR3 DNA reads TGCGCCAGCAGCTGGGACAGAGACTATGGCTACACCTTC. This gives the protein CASSWDRDYGYTF.

This chain links TRBV5-1 with TRBJ2-3; TRBD1 matches 8 bases. This CDR3 comprises 15 residues. V gave up 0 bases and J gave up 1 base; unmatched junction bases: 1. Germline CDR1 SGHRS, CDR2 YFSETQ. Here the CDR3 reads CASSLVGQGTDTQYF. The CDR3 DNA follows: TGCGCCAGCAGCTTGGTGGGACAGGGCACAGATACGCAGTATTTT.

The chain joins TRBV5-4 to TRBJ2-3, with D perhaps TRBD1 (5 bases). The germline CDR1 and CDR2 sequences are SGHNT and YYREEE (reference sequence). The CDR3 contains 16 residues. Trimming shortened V by 0 bases and J by 0 bases, and 11 bases separated the two germline ends. The CDR3 coding sequence is TGTGCCAGCAGCTTGGTGGGGCGTGGAAGCACAGATACGCAGTATTTT. Translation: CASSLVGRGSTDTQYF.

The chain employs TRBV27 and TRBJ1-1, with D hard to call. V lost 6 bases to trimming and J lost 2 bases, with 10 bases between them. The V gene's germline CDR1 is MNHEY and CDR2 SMNVEV (reference sequence). The CDR3 length is 13 residues. CDR3 protein: CASRPYRNTEAFF. The DNA of the CDR3 is TGTGCCAGCAGACCTTATAGAAACACTGAAGCTTTCTTT.

The chain carries TRBV11-2 and TRBJ1-1; 7 positions match TRBD1. With 4 bases clipped from V and 1 base from J, the junction kept 6 bases outside the gene matches. CDR3 size: 15 residues. CDR1 and CDR2 (germline): SGHAT, FQNNGV. In DNA form, the CDR3 reads TGTGCCAGCAGCTACACCTACAGGGGGAACACTGAAGCTTTCTTT. Translated: CASSYTYRGNTEAFF. Based on the CDR3 plus reference TRBV11-2 and TRBJ1-1, the full variable domain is EAGVAQSPRYKIIEKRQSVAFWCNPISGHATLYWYQQILGQGPKLLIQFQNNGVVDDSQLPKDRFSAERLKGVDSTLKIQPAKLEDSAVYLCASSYTYRGNTEAFFGQGTRLTVV.

This clone was counted only a few times. The chain is built from TRBV30 and TRBJ1-1; no reliable D call. Germline V gives CDR1 GTSNPN, CDR2 SVGIG (reference sequence). V was shortened by 3 bases and J by 6 bases, with 11 bases between the two germline ends. The CDR3 sequence is 12 residues long. The CDR3 is CAWRRSRAEAFF. DNA of the CDR3: TGTGCCTGGAGAAGATCGAGGGCTGAAGCTTTCTTT.

On this clone itself: The germline gene is not matched at one end of the junction; a read error may be the cause. The V gene is TRBV6-5, the J gene TRBJ1-2; perhaps TRBD1 as D (5 bases). CDR3 size: 13 residues. CDR1 is MNHEY and CDR2 is SVGAGI in the germline V gene. The CDR3 loop is CATPTDSVDGYPF. For the CDR3, the DNA is TGTGCCACTCCGACAGATTCAGTGGATGGCTACCCCTTC.

CDR3 protein: CAWSVGLQGNEQFF. In DNA form, the CDR3 reads TGTGCCTGGAGTGTGGGACTTCAGGGCAATGAGCAGTTCTTC. V is TRBV30 and J is TRBJ2-1; possible D gene TRBD2, 6 bases. In germline, CDR1 is GTSNPN, CDR2 SVGIG (reference sequence). Trimming shortened V by 0 bases and J by 6 bases, and 12 bases separated the two germline ends. This CDR3 has 14 residues.

This chain connects TRBV7-2 to TRBJ1-2; maybe TRBD1 (6 bases). The CDR3 has 14 residues. The germline CDR1 and CDR2 sequences are SGHTA and FQGNSA. Trimming left V 5 bases short and J 2 bases short, with 12 bases between. The CDR3, as DNA: TGTGCCAGCAGCACGCCGGGACAAAACTATGGCTACACCTTC. Amino acid sequence: CASSTPGQNYGYTF.

The chain is built from TRBV30 and TRBJ1-5, with D unresolved. Per germline, CDR1 GTSNPN and CDR2 SVGIG (reference sequence). The CDR3 is 14 amino acids. The germline V and J ends were trimmed by 2 bases and 0 bases, with 8 bases remaining between them. The CDR3 coding sequence is TGTGCCTGGAGTTACGGTAATAGCAATCAGCCCCAGCATTTT. Its translation: CAWSYGNSNQPQHF.

As DNA, the CDR3 is TGTGCCAGTAGTGGTGGGACTAACGGGGCCTACAATGAGCAGTTCTTC. This codes for CASSGGTNGAYNEQFF. The chain has TRBV19 and TRBJ2-1; TRBD2 aligns across 7 bases. Germline CDR1 LNHDA, CDR2 SQIVND (reference sequence). The CDR3 loop spans 16 amino acids. Trimming at V came to 5 bases and at J to 2 bases, leaving 9 bases not matched to a gene.

This chain links TRBV5-1 with TRBJ1-2; 9 nucleotides line up with TRBD1. This CDR3 is 15 amino acids long. The germline V gene has CDR1 SGHRS and CDR2 YFSETQ. V lost 0 bases to trimming and J lost 4 bases; unmatched junction nucleotides: 4. DNA for the CDR3: TGCGCCAGCAGCTTGGGGACAGGGGCGGTCTATGGCTACACCTTC. Residues: CASSLGTGAVYGYTF.

The table lists this clone with a few counts. This rearrangement joins TRBV27 to TRBJ2-7, with D perhaps matching TRBD2 (6 bases). The CDR3 runs to 12 residues. V was shortened by 2 bases and J by 6 bases, with 8 bases between the two germline ends. CDR1 is MNHEY, CDR2 SMNVEV, per germline (reference sequence). The CDR3 protein is CASSLGGVEQYF. DNA of the CDR3: TGTGCCAGCAGTTTAGGAGGGGTCGAGCAGTACTTC.

The rearrangement joins TRBV5-6 to TRBJ2-1, with TRBD2 matching 10 bases. J gave up 7 bases and V 5 bases, and 6 bases lay outside the gene matches. From germline, CDR1 is SGHDT and CDR2 YYEEEE. The CDR3 is made up of 14 amino acids. Written as DNA, the CDR3 is TGTGCCAGCAGTATACTAGCGGGATGGAATGAGCAGTTCTTC. Protein sequence: CASSILAGWNEQFF. The complete variable domain, with remaining parts taken from reference TRBV5-6 and TRBJ2-1, reads DAGVTQSPTHLIKTRGQQVTLRCSPKSGHDTVSWYQQALGQGPQFIFQYYEEEERQRGNFPDRFSGHQFPNYSSELNVNALLLGDSALYLCASSILAGWNEQFFGPGTRLTVL.

This rearrangement joins TRBV5-4 to TRBJ1-2; D is unclear. The CDR3 extends over 14 amino acids. V was pared by 3 bases and J by 4 bases, with 13 bases between. Per the germline V gene, CDR1 is SGHNT and CDR2 is YYREEE (reference sequence). CDR3 DNA sequence: TGTGCCAGCAGCTCCAATTGGGCGCCCTATGGCTACACCTTC. It is translated as CASSSNWAPYGYTF.

The CDR3 nucleotides read TGTGCCAGCAGCAAAGCGCTTCGGAGGAGGGCCTATGGCTACACCTTC. This translates into CASSKALRRRAYGYTF. The chain is built from TRBV21-1 and TRBJ1-2. TRBV21-1 is deemed a pseudogene. This CDR3 has 16 residues.

The J gene is TRBJ1-1, the V gene TRBV9; 8 nucleotides match TRBD1. Per the germline V gene, CDR1 is SGDLS and CDR2 is YYNGEE. The CDR3 has 14 residues. V lost 3 bases to trimming and J lost 1 base; unmatched junction nucleotides: 2. Here the CDR3 reads CASSAGTGNTEAFF. The CDR3 bases are TGTGCCAGCAGCGCCGGGACAGGGAACACTGAAGCTTTCTTT.

The chain uses TRBV11-2 and TRBJ2-7, with TRBD2 as a possible D gene (6 bases). The CDR3 is made up of 18 amino acids. The germline V gene has CDR1 SGHAT and CDR2 FQNNGV. With 2 bases removed from V and 2 bases from J, the gap between germline ends came to 22 bases. DNA of the CDR3: TGTGCCAGCAGCTTATTGAAATACGCGGGGCAGACTACCTACGAGCAGTACTTC. This translates into CASSLLKYAGQTTYEQYF.

V is TRBV28 and J is TRBJ1-5; D gene ambiguous. V gave up 3 bases and J gave up 3 bases, with 9 bases separating them. The CDR3 runs to 14 residues. Germline loops: CDR1 MDHEN, CDR2 SYDVKM. The chain's CDR3 is CASSFGRYNQPQHF. The CDR3 DNA reads TGTGCCAGCAGTTTCGGCAGGTACAATCAGCCCCAGCATTTT.